These 2 T cell receptor beta chains originate from one sample sequenced in a study of shared clonotypes between healthy human individuals. Here immunoSEQ multiplex PCR was the method, and the copy in TCRdb shows in-frame clones only, minus some. The sample yields about 680,000 clones, around 73% seen once. The sequenced sample consisted of memory CD4+ T cells sorted from blood. Indicated subset: CD45RA-negative fraction. These receptors came from a woman in her twenties or thirties in good health.

The chain carries TRBV7-6 and TRBJ2-1, with D perhaps TRBD2 (5 bases). V was shortened by 4 bases and J by 7 bases, with 8 bases between the two germline ends. Germline CDR1 SGHVS, CDR2 FNYEAQ. The CDR3 extends over 12 amino acids. The CDR3 here is CASSSSGNEQFF. In nucleotides, the CDR3 is TGTGCCAGCAGCTCGAGCGGAAATGAGCAGTTCTTC.

The CDR3 nucleotides are TGTGCCAGTAGTATCGGCGGGAGGATACAAACTCGCACAGATACGCAGTATTTT. Translation: CASSIGGRIQTRTDTQYF. The chain has TRBV19 and TRBJ2-3, with TRBD2 identical over 8 bases. The germline V gene has CDR1 LNHDA and CDR2 SQIVND (reference sequence). Trimming cost V 3 bases and J 1 base; bases outside gene matches: 12. The CDR3 is 18 amino acids. Complete variable domain (other parts from reference TRBV19 and TRBJ2-3): DGGITQSPKYLFRKEGQNVTLSCEQNLNHDAMYWYRQDPGQGLRLIYYSQIVNDFQKGDIAEGYSVSREKKESFPLTVTSAQKNPTAFYLCASSIGGRIQTRTDTQYFGPGTRLTVL.